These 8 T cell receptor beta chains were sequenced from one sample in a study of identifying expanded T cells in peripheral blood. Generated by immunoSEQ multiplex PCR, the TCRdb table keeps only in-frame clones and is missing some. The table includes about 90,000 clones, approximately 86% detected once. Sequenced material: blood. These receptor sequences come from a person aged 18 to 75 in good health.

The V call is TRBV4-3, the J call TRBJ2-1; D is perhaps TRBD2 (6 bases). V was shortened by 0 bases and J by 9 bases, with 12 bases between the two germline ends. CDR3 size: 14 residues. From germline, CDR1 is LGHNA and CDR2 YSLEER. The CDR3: CASSQERDLGEQFF. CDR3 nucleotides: TGCGCCAGCAGCCAAGAAAGGGACTTAGGTGAGCAGTTCTTC.

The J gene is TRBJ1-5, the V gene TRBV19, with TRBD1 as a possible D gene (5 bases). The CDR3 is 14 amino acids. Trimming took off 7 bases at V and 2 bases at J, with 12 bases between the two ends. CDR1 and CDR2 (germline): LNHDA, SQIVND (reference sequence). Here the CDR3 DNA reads TGTGCCAGTACGGGGTTGGGGGGCAATCAGCCCCAGCATTTT. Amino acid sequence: CASTGLGGNQPQHF.

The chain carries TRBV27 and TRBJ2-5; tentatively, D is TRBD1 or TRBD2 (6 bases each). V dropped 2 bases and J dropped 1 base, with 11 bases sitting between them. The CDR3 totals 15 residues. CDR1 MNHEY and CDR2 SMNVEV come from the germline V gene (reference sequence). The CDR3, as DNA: TGTGCCAGCAGTTTAAGGTCGGGGGCCCAAGAGACCCAGTACTTC. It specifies CASSLRSGAQETQYF.

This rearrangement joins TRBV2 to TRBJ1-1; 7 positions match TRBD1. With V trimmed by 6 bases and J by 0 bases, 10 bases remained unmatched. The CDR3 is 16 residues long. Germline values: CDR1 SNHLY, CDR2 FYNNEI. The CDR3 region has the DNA TGTGCCAGCAGCAAAAAACAGGGGCCAATGAACACTGAAGCTTTCTTT. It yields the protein CASSKKQGPMNTEAFF.

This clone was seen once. The CDR3 DNA follows: TGTGCCAGCAACGAAAGACAGGGGAGCTCCTACGAGCAGTACTTC. This translates into CASNERQGSSYEQYF. The V call is TRBV6-1, the J call TRBJ2-7, with 8 bases that match TRBD1. This CDR3 is built from 15 residues. CDR1 MNHNS and CDR2 SASEGT come from the germline V gene. Trimming took 7 bases from V and 0 from J; bases not matched to a gene: 8.

The CDR3 coding sequence is TGTGCCAGCAGCTCCAACAGGGGGCGCGAAACAGATACGCAGTATTTT. It translates to CASSSNRGRETDTQYF. The J gene is TRBJ2-3, the V gene TRBV11-2; 9 bases are a match to TRBD1. The CDR3 runs 16 residues. In germline, CDR1 is SGHAT, CDR2 FQNNGV. Trimming removed 4 bases from V and 3 bases from J; junction bases left unmatched: 8.

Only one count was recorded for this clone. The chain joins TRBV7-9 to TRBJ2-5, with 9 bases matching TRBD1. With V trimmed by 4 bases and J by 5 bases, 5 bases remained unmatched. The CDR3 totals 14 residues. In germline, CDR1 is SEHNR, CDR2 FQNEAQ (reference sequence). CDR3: CASSSGQGVETQYF. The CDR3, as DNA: TGTGCCAGCAGCTCGGGACAGGGTGTGGAGACCCAGTACTTC.

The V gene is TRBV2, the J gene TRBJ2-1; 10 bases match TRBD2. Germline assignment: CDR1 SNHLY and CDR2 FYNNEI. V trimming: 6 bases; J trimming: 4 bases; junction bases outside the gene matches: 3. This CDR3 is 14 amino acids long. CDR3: CASSWTSGYNEQFF. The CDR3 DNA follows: TGTGCCAGCAGCTGGACTAGCGGATACAATGAGCAGTTCTTC.